This T cell receptor beta chain was sequenced for a study of cytomegalovirus exposure and HLA in healthy donors (dated by TCRdb to about 2017). Looking at the study overall: The 650 to 800 repertoires of the first cohort and the 120 validation repertoires were produced on the same platform, according to a later analysis. The study combined high-throughput TCR immunosequencing, statistical association of individual TCRs with disease status, and machine learning to predict cytomegalovirus infection status. In addition to the first cohort of 666 subjects, a separate validation cohort of approximately 130 different subjects was used. The study was designed to test whether signatures of past pathogen exposure could be identified by cataloging public T cell receptors.

Libraries were made using the immunoSEQ multiplex PCR assay. Concerning the study's data processing: To diagnose cytomegalovirus status from the catalog of TCR beta chain sequences, a statistical classification framework was built. TCRdb carries this immuneACCESS record with in-frame sequences only. Its versions omit some clonotypes, under half of them owing to an unresolved V gene in the studies checked, with the rest unexplained. That table gives V, J and clone size, and the DNA gave D and trimming. Counted in this sample were 330,000 or so clones; 75% to 90% of them appeared once. The ten top clones hold about 0.8% of the sample. The CDR3 contains 14 residues, cysteine and phenylalanine counted. CDR3 DNA is the only sequence kept; it has 42 bases, read in frame from the first base. The germline V gene yields SGHNT for CDR1 and YENEEA for CDR2. Trimming costs V 1 base and J 6 bases, and their ends lie 9 bases apart.

Separate from the roughly 700-subject first cohort, the validation cohort of roughly 130 subjects was the group to which the donors belonged. With respect to this clone: The antigen this receptor binds is unknown. Qualities for individual bases were not recorded, and no much larger clone is one base off.

The paper as a whole reports these results and caveats: Most TCR sequences were observed very rarely across donors, whereas some public TCRs were present in many individuals. In both the original and validation cohorts, the classifier was reported to diagnose cytomegalovirus status with high specificity and sensitivity. The validation cohort had no HLA typing available for a later analysis, so co-occurrence within that cohort was assessed over all 120 or so repertoires. It was suggested by the authors that the approach could potentially be generalized to other disease states and immunological phenotypes. In a later analysis, TCRs clustered in the first cohort were found to also tend to co-occur in the roughly 130 validation repertoires, with approximately 95% of cluster scores above 0. A few of the identified cytomegalovirus-associated TCR beta chains were confirmed in vitro to be specific for cytomegalovirus antigens. The study gave a list of 150 to 200 TCR beta chains associated with cytomegalovirus.

The origin of this receptor is a woman aged 18 to 35 in good health and CMV-seronegative. The chain uses TRBV11-3 and TRBJ2-2; no D gene can be assigned with confidence. The sequencing input was PBMCs. The DNA is TGTGCCAGCAGCTTAGGGTATAGATCCGGGGAGCTGTTTTTT. This encodes CASSLGYRSGELFF.